Detailed here is one T cell receptor (beta chain). TCRdb keeps only in-frame clones here, not all; method: immunoSEQ multiplex PCR. The sample gives roughly 15,000 clones, approximately 78% of which show up once; under 2.5% is in the top ten. This record comes from a study of OX40 agonist ivuxolimab in advanced cancers. Across the study: Ivuxolimab, an agonistic anti-OX40 (CD134) antibody, was given to patients. In three patients, partial responses were observed, one with hepatocellular carcinoma and two with cutaneous melanoma.

The CDR3 extends over 13 amino acids. Germline loops: CDR1 SNHLY, CDR2 FYNNEI. V was trimmed by 8 bases and J by 5 bases, leaving 12 bases between them. The rearrangement joins TRBV2 to TRBJ1-4; D remains ambiguous. The clonotype comes from an adult with an advanced solid tumor such as melanoma, head and neck, liver or kidney cancer. This material consisted of CD4+ or CD8+ T cells sorted from blood, taken in a trial of the OX40 agonist ivuxolimab. CDR3 residues: CASQATENEKLFF. The CDR3 DNA is TGTGCCAGCCAGGCAACTGAAAATGAAAAACTGTTTTTT.